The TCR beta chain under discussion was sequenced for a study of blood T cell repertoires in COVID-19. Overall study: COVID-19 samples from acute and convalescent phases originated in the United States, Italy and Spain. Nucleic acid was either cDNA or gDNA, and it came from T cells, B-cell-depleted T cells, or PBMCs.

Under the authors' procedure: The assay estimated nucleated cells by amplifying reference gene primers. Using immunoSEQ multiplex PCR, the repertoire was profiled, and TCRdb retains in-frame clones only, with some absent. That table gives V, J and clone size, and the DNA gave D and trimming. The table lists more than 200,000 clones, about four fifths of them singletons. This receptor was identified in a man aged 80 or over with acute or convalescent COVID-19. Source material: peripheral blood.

As DNA, the CDR3 is TGTGCCAGCAGCTTAGGGACAGGGAGGCCCCTCCACTTT. It codes for CASSLGTGRPLHF. This rearrangement joins TRBV7-2 to TRBJ1-6; 8 bases line up with TRBD1. Losses at the gene ends were 1 base for V and 13 bases for J; bases not matched to a gene: 3. This CDR3 is 13 amino acids long. CDR1 and CDR2 from the germline V gene are SGHTA and FQGNSA.